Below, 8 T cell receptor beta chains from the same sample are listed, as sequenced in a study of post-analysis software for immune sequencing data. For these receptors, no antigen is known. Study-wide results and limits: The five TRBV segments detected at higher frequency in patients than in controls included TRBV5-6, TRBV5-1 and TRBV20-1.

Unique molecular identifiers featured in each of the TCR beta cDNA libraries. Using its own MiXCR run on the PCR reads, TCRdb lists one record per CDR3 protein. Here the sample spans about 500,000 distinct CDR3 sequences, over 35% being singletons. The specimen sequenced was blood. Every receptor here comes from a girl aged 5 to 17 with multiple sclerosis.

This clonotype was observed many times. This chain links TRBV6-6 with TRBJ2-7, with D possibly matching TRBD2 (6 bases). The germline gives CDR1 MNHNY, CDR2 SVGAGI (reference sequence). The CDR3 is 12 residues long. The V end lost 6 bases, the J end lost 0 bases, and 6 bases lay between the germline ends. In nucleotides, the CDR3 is TGTGCCAGCAGGGGGGGCTCCTACGAGCAGTACTTC. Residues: CASRGGSYEQYF.

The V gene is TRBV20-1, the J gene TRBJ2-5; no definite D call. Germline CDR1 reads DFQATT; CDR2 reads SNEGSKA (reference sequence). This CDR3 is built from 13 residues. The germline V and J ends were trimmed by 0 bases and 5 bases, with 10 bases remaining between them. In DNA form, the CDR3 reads TGCAGTGCTAGAGATCCCCCCAGGGAGACCCAGTACTTC. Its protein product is CSARDPPRETQYF.

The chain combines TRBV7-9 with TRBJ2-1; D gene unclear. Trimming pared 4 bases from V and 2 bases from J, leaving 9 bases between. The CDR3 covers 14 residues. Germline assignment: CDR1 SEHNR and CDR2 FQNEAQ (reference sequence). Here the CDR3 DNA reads TGTGCCAGCAGCTGCTCCAGCACCTACAATGAGCAGTTCTTC. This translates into CASSCSSTYNEQFF. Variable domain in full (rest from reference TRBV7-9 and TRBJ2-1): DTGVSQNPRHKITKRGQNVTFRCDPISEHNRLYWYRQTLGQGPEFLTYFQNEAQLEKSRLLSDRFSAERPKGSFSTLEIQRTEQGDSAMYLCASSCSSTYNEQFFGPGTRLTVL.

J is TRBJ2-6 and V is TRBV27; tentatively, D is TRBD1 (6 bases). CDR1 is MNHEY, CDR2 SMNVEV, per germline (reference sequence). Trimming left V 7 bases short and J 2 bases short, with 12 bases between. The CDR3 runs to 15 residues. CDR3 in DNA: TGTGCCAGCACAACAGGGACAACTGGGGCCAACGTCCTGACTTTC. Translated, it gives CASTTGTTGANVLTF. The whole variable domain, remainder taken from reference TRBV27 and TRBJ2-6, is EAQVTQNPRYLITVTGKKLTVTCSQNMNHEYMSWYRQDPGLGLRQIYYSMNVEVTDKGDVPEGYKVSRKEKRNFPLILESPSPNQTSLYFCASTTGTTGANVLTFGAGSRLTVL.

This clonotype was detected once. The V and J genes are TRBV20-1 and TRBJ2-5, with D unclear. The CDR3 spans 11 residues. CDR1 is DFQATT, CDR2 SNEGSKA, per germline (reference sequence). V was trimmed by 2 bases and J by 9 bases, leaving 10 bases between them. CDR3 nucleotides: TGCAGTGCTAGAACCCAATCGGCCCAGTACTTC. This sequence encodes CSARTQSAQYF.

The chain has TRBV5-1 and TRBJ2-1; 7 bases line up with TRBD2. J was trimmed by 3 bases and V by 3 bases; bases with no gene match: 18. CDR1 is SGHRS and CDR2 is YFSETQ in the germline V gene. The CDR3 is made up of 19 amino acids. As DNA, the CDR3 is TGCGCCAGCAGCTGGCCCGATCTAGTGGGAGGGCCGGACTACAATGAGCAGTTCTTC. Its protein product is CASSWPDLVGGPDYNEQFF. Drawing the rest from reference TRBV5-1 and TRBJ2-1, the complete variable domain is KAGVTQTPRYLIKTRGQQVTLSCSPISGHRSVSWYQQTPGQGLQFLFEYFSETQRNKGNFPGRFSGRQFSNSRSEMNVSTLELGDSALYLCASSWPDLVGGPDYNEQFFGPGTRLTVL.

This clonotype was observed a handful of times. The CDR3 nucleotides are TGTGCCAGCAGTGAGCTAGCGGGAGGGCCTAGTGAGCAGTTCTTC. Its translation is CASSELAGGPSEQFF. This chain connects TRBV6-5 to TRBJ2-1; 12 positions agree with TRBD2. This CDR3 is 15 amino acids long. Germline-derived CDR1 and CDR2 are MNHEY and SVGAGI. V lost 5 bases, J lost 9 bases, and 8 bases stayed unmatched.

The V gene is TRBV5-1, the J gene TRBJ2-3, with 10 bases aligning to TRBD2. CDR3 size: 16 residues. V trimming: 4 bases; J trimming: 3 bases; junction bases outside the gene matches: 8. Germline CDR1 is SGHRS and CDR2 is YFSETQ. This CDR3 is CASSQTPSGRTDTQYF. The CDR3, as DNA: TGCGCCAGCAGCCAAACCCCTAGCGGGAGAACAGATACGCAGTATTTT.